This T cell receptor beta chain appears in the sequencing data of a study of shared clonotypes between healthy human individuals. Regarding the study as a whole: Of the naive CD4 clonotypes, approximately 5% were shared across several donors.

About this clone itself: Its antigen remains unidentified.

The CDR3 consists of 15 residues. V was trimmed by 3 bases and J by 2 bases, leaving 13 bases between them. CDR1 and CDR2 from the germline V gene are SGHTA and FQGNSA. Original methodology: Filtering differed since immunoSEQ provided only junctions, with no quality scores. The repertoire was sequenced with immunoSEQ multiplex PCR; TCRdb's copy has only in-frame clones and lacks some. The V and J calls and clone size were taken over from that table, and D and trimming were inferred from the DNA. The data contain about 1.1 million clones, 70% to 80% of them singletons. The TCR was taken from a man between 18 and 29 years old in good health. Some clones in this sample may be carry-over from other donors' samples. The sequenced sample was memory CD4+ T cells from PBMCs. Documented subset: CD45RA-negative fraction. This sequence joins TRBV7-2 and TRBJ2-5; D is perhaps TRBD2 (5 bases). The CDR3 protein is CASSFDGGTQETQYF. In DNA form, the CDR3 reads TGTGCCAGCAGCTTTGACGGAGGAACTCAAGAGACCCAGTACTTC.